This TCR beta chain was found in a study of neurological immune-mediated disorders. This clonotype occurred many times. Its antigen is not identified. Synthesis of cDNA was performed by 5'RACE using 10-nucleotide random UMIs. A single run covered 15-18 subjects with over 180 million TCR-beta sequences. TCRdb itself ran the 5' RACE reads through MiXCR, one entry per CDR3 protein. Altogether tens of thousands of distinct CDR3 sequences are present, roughly an eighth being singletons, with the ten largest covering roughly a quarter. The unsorted libraries were produced from 2 million PBMCs held at -80 C. After removal of 4 bases from V and 7 bases from J, the junction contained 8 bases not matched to a gene. This CDR3 comprises 14 residues. Looked up from germline, CDR1 is SGHRS and CDR2 is YFSETQ. General study results and limits: Private repertoires in all groups were suggested, as expanded clones shared no CDR3 amino acid sequences across subjects.

The clonotype originates from a woman in her 50s with HTLV-1-associated myelopathy (HAM/TSP). Specimen: PBMCs. The chain couples TRBV5-1 to TRBJ2-1, with 7 bases fitting TRBD1. DNA for the CDR3: TGCGCCAGCAGCCCTTCTAGACAGGGTAATGAGCAGTTCTTC. Amino acids: CASSPSRQGNEQFF.